This T cell receptor beta chain was observed in a study of blood T cell repertoires in COVID-19. Study details: COVID-19 samples, acute and convalescent, were from the United States, Italy and Spain.

The CDR3 loop spans 13 amino acids. Germline CDR1 LGHNT, CDR2 FRNRAP. Trimming left V 7 bases short and J 9 bases short, with 16 bases between. In the original workflow: Estimates of nucleated cell counts were drawn from the amplification of reference gene primers. The protocol was immunoSEQ multiplex PCR, while the TCRdb copy is restricted to in-frame clones and leaves out a portion. V and J calls and clone size are those listed in that table; D and trimming were worked out from the DNA. Among 45,000 to 70,000 clones, approximately 81% were seen once, and the ten largest hold 10% to 15%. The chain recombines TRBV12-5 with TRBJ2-1; weak D call: TRBD1 (5 bases). The sequencing sample was made of peripheral blood. The origin of this receptor is a woman aged 80 or over with acute or convalescent COVID-19. The CDR3 is CASAYLFQGEQFF. CDR3 in DNA: TGTGCTAGTGCATACCTATTCCAGGGTGAGCAGTTCTTC.